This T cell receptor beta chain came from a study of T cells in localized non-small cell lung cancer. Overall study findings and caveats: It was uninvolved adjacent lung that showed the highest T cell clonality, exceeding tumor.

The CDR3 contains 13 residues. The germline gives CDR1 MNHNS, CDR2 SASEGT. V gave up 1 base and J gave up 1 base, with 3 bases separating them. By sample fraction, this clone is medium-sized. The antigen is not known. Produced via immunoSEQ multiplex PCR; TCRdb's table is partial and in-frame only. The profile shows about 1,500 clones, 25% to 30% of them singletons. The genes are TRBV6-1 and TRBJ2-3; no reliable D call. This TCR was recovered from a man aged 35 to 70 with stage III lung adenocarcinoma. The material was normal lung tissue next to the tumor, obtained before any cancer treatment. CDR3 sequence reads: CASSEDGTDTQYF. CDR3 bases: TGTGCCAGCAGTGAAGACGGCACAGATACGCAGTATTTT.